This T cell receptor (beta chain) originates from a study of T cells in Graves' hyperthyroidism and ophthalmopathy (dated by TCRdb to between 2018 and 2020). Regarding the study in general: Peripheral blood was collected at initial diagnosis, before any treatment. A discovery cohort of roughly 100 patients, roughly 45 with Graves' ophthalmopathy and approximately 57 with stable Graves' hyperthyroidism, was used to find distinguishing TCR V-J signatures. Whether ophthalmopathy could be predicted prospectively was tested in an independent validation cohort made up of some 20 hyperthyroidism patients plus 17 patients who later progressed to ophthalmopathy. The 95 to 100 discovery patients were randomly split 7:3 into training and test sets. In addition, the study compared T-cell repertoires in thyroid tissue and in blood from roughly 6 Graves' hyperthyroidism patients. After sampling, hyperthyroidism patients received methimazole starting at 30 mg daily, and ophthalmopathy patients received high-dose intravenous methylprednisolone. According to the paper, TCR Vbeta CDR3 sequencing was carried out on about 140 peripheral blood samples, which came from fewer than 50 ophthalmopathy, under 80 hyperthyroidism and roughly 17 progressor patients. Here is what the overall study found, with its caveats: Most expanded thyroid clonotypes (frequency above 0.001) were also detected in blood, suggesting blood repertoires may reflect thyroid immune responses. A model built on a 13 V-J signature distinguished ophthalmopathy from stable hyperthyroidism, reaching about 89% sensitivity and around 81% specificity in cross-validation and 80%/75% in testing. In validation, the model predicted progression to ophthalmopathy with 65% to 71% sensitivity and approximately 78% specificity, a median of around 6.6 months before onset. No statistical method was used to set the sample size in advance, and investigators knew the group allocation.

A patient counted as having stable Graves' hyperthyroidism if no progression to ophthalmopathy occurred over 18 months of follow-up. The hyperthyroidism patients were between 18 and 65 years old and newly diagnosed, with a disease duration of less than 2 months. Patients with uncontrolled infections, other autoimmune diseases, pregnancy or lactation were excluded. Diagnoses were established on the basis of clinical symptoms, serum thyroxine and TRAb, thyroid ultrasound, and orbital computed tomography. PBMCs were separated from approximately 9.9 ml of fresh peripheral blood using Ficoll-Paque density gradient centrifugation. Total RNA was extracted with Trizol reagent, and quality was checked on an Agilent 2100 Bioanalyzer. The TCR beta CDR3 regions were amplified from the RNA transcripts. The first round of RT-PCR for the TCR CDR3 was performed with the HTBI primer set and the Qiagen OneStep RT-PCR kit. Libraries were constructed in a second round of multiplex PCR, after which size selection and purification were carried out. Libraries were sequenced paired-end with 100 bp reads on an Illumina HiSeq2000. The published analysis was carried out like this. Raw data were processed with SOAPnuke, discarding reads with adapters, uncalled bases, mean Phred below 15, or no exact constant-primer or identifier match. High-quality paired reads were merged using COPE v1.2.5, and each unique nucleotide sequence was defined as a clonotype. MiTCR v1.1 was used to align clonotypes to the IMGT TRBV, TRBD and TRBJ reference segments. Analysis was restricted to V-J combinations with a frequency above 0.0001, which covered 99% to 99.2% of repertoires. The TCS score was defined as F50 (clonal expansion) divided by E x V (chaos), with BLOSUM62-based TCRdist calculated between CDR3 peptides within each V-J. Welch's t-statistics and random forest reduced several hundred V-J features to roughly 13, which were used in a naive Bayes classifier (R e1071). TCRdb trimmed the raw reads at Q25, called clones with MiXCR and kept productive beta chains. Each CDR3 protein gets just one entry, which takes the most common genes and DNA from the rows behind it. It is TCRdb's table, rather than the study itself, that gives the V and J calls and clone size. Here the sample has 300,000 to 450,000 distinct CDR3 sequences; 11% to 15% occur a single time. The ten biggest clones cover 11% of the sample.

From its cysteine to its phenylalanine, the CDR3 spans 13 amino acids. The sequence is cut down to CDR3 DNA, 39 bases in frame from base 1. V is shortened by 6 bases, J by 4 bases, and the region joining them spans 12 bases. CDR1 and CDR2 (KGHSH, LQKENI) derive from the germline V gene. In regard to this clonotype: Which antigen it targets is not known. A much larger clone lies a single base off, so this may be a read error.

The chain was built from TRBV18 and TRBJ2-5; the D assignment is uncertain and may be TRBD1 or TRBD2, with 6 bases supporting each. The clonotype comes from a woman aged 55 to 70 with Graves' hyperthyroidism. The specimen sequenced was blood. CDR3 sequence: CASSAGHRETQYF. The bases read TGTGCCAGCTCGGCGGGACACCGAGAGACCCAGTACTTC.